The rows below give T cell receptor beta chains drawn from one sample of a study of blood T cell repertoires in COVID-19. Profiling relied on immunoSEQ multiplex PCR, and the TCRdb table lists in-frame clones only, not all of them. The table lists under 300,000 clones, roughly 89% of them singletons. Material for sequencing was peripheral blood. These TCRs come from a woman aged 40 to 50 who had recovered from COVID-19. Each CDR3 is given with its conserved first and last residue. D genes are given only for firm matches. Only some rows state a clone size, as once, few, many or a class for expanded clones.

clone_size: NA
d_call: TRBD1
j_call: TRBJ2-7
cdr3_length: 15
v_call: TRBV24-1
cdr3_aa: CATSDNAQGTYEQYF
cdr3_nt: TGTGCCACCAGTGACAATGCACAGGGGACCTACGAGCAGTACTTC

clone_size: NA
d_call: NA
j_call: TRBJ2-2
cdr3_length: 13
v_call: TRBV9
cdr3_aa: CASSVADTGELFF
cdr3_nt: TGTGCCAGCAGCGTAGCGGACACCGGGGAGCTGTTTTTT

clone_size: NA
d_call: NA
j_call: TRBJ1-3
cdr3_length: 16
v_call: TRBV11-3
cdr3_aa: CASSSIVGPSGNTIYF
cdr3_nt: TGTGCCAGCAGCTCAATAGTTGGGCCCTCTGGAAACACCATATATTTT

clone_size: NA
d_call: NA
j_call: TRBJ1-1
cdr3_length: 14
v_call: TRBV9
cdr3_aa: CASSAGLINTEAFF
cdr3_nt: TGTGCCAGCAGCGCAGGACTGATCAACACTGAAGCTTTCTTT

clone_size: once
d_call: NA
j_call: TRBJ1-2
cdr3_length: 14
v_call: TRBV27
cdr3_aa: CASSFRGVSYGYTF
cdr3_nt: TGTGCCAGCAGTTTCAGGGGCGTGAGCTATGGCTACACCTTC

clone_size: NA
d_call: NA
j_call: TRBJ1-6
cdr3_length: 15
v_call: TRBV4-1
cdr3_aa: CASSQVEAGNSPLHF
cdr3_nt: TGCGCCAGCAGCCAAGTAGAGGCGGGCAATTCACCCCTCCACTTT

clone_size: NA
d_call: NA
j_call: TRBJ1-1
cdr3_length: 13
v_call: TRBV7-9
cdr3_aa: CASSHPLSTEAFF
cdr3_nt: TGTGCCAGCAGCCACCCCTTGAGTACTGAAGCTTTCTTT

clone_size: NA
d_call: NA
j_call: TRBJ1-4
cdr3_length: 14
v_call: TRBV14
cdr3_aa: CASSHLRNNEKLFF
cdr3_nt: TGTGCCAGCAGCCACCTCAGAAATAATGAAAAACTGTTTTTT

clone_size: NA
d_call: TRBD1
j_call: TRBJ1-3
cdr3_length: 18
v_call: TRBV2
cdr3_aa: CASSDLGLQGASGNTIYF
cdr3_nt: TGTGCCAGCAGTGACTTGGGGCTACAGGGGGCTTCTGGAAACACCATATATTTT

clone_size: NA
d_call: TRBD2
j_call: TRBJ2-6
cdr3_length: 18
v_call: TRBV5-1
cdr3_aa: CASSPTSGGVSGANVLTF
cdr3_nt: TGCGCCAGCAGCCCGACTAGCGGGGGAGTTTCTGGGGCCAACGTCCTGACTTTC

clone_size: NA
d_call: NA
j_call: TRBJ1-3
cdr3_length: 14
v_call: TRBV7-9
cdr3_aa: CASSLARDKESIYF
cdr3_nt: TGTGCCAGCAGCTTAGCCAGGGACAAAGAGTCCATATATTTT

clone_size: once
d_call: NA
j_call: TRBJ2-7
cdr3_length: 12
v_call: TRBV12-3/TRBV12-4
cdr3_aa: CASSRRSHEQYF
cdr3_nt: TGTGCCAGCAGTCGGAGGTCCCACGAGCAGTACTTC

clone_size: NA
d_call: NA
j_call: TRBJ2-2
cdr3_length: 13
v_call: TRBV2
cdr3_aa: CASLRDYTGELFF
cdr3_nt: TGTGCCTCCCTCCGGGATTACACCGGGGAGCTGTTTTTT

clone_size: once
d_call: NA
j_call: TRBJ1-4
cdr3_length: 16
v_call: TRBV3-1/TRBV3-2
cdr3_aa: CASSQGVPGLGEKLFF
cdr3_nt: TGTGCCAGCAGCCAGGGCGTACCGGGACTAGGGGAAAAACTGTTTTTT

clone_size: NA
d_call: NA
j_call: TRBJ2-5
cdr3_length: 12
v_call: TRBV2
cdr3_aa: CASSGSAETQYF
cdr3_nt: TGTGCCAGCAGTGGGAGCGCAGAGACCCAGTACTTC

clone_size: NA
d_call: NA
j_call: TRBJ1-1
cdr3_length: 11
v_call: TRBV5-1
cdr3_aa: CASSLDSEAFF
cdr3_nt: TGCGCCAGCAGCTTGGACAGTGAAGCTTTCTTT

clone_size: NA
d_call: NA
j_call: TRBJ2-3
cdr3_length: 14
v_call: TRBV19
cdr3_aa: CASTTGEGTDTQYF
cdr3_nt: TGTGCCAGTACCACGGGGGAGGGCACAGATACGCAGTATTTT

clone_size: NA
d_call: NA
j_call: TRBJ2-2
cdr3_length: 15
v_call: TRBV4-2
cdr3_aa: CASSRSTGNTGELFF
cdr3_nt: TGTGCCAGCAGTCGAAGTACAGGGAACACCGGGGAGCTGTTTTTT

clone_size: NA
d_call: TRBD1
j_call: TRBJ2-1
cdr3_length: 17
v_call: TRBV27
cdr3_aa: CASSPGDRSISYNEQFF
cdr3_nt: TGTGCCAGCAGCCCAGGGGACAGATCTATATCCTACAATGAGCAGTTCTTC

clone_size: NA
d_call: TRBD1
j_call: TRBJ2-1
cdr3_length: 12
v_call: TRBV19
cdr3_aa: CASWDSYNEQFF
cdr3_nt: TGTGCCAGCTGGGACAGCTACAATGAGCAGTTCTTC

clone_size: NA
d_call: NA
j_call: TRBJ2-3
cdr3_length: 14
v_call: TRBV5-8
cdr3_aa: CASTPRVVTDTQYF
cdr3_nt: TGTGCCAGCACCCCGAGGGTTGTCACAGATACGCAGTATTTT

clone_size: NA
d_call: NA
j_call: TRBJ1-4
cdr3_length: 12
v_call: TRBV7-2
cdr3_aa: CASRQGEEKLFF
cdr3_nt: TGTGCCAGCAGACAGGGCGAAGAAAAACTGTTTTTT

clone_size: NA
d_call: TRBD1
j_call: TRBJ1-5
cdr3_length: 14
v_call: TRBV30
cdr3_aa: CAWSPGQSNQPQHF
cdr3_nt: TGTGCCTGGAGTCCGGGACAGAGCAATCAGCCCCAGCATTTT

clone_size: NA
d_call: NA
j_call: TRBJ1-6
cdr3_length: 14
v_call: TRBV6-5
cdr3_aa: CASSYLGSNSPLHF
cdr3_nt: TGTGCCAGCAGTTACCTGGGGAGTAATTCACCCCTCCACTTT

clone_size: NA
d_call: TRBD2
j_call: TRBJ2-7
cdr3_length: 15
v_call: TRBV6-5
cdr3_aa: CASTALTSGVVEQYF
cdr3_nt: TGTGCCAGCACCGCCCTGACTAGCGGGGTAGTTGAGCAGTACTTC

clone_size: NA
d_call: NA
j_call: TRBJ2-3
cdr3_length: 16
v_call: TRBV27
cdr3_aa: CASSLLFGRGMNTQYF
cdr3_nt: TGTGCCAGCAGTTTATTGTTCGGGAGAGGGATGAATACGCAGTATTTT

clone_size: once
d_call: NA
j_call: TRBJ2-3
cdr3_length: 15
v_call: TRBV6-2/TRBV6-3
cdr3_aa: CASSYSSRNTDTQYF
cdr3_nt: TGTGCCAGCAGTTACTCTAGCCGCAACACAGATACGCAGTATTTT

clone_size: NA
d_call: TRBD1
j_call: TRBJ2-3
cdr3_length: 15
v_call: TRBV10-1
cdr3_aa: CASSDPGQGQDTQYF
cdr3_nt: TGCGCCAGCAGTGATCCTGGACAGGGGCAAGATACGCAGTATTTT

clone_size: NA
d_call: TRBD2
j_call: TRBJ2-7
cdr3_length: 14
v_call: TRBV19
cdr3_aa: CASSASGGTYEQYF
cdr3_nt: TGTGCCAGTAGTGCTAGCGGGGGCACCTACGAGCAGTACTTC

clone_size: NA
d_call: NA
j_call: TRBJ2-1
cdr3_length: 11
v_call: TRBV14
cdr3_aa: CASRGGNEQFF
cdr3_nt: TGTGCCAGCAGAGGAGGCAATGAGCAGTTCTTC

clone_size: NA
d_call: NA
j_call: TRBJ1-1
cdr3_length: 15
v_call: TRBV21-1
cdr3_aa: CASSKEEPLSTEAFF
cdr3_nt: TGTGCCAGCAGCAAAGAGGAGCCTCTGAGCACTGAAGCTTTCTTT

clone_size: NA
d_call: NA
j_call: TRBJ1-3
cdr3_length: 17
v_call: TRBV7-6
cdr3_aa: CASSLVPGAPSGNTIYF
cdr3_nt: TGTGCCAGCAGCTTAGTCCCAGGGGCTCCTTCTGGAAACACCATATATTTT

clone_size: NA
d_call: NA
j_call: TRBJ2-1
cdr3_length: 15
v_call: TRBV6-5
cdr3_aa: CASTKTGSSYNEQFF
cdr3_nt: TGTGCCAGCACCAAGACTGGGAGCTCCTACAATGAGCAGTTCTTC

clone_size: NA
d_call: TRBD1
j_call: TRBJ2-1
cdr3_length: 18
v_call: TRBV10-2
cdr3_aa: CASGAQKQGARSYNEQFF
cdr3_nt: TGCGCCAGCGGGGCCCAAAAACAGGGGGCGAGGTCCTACAATGAGCAGTTCTTC

clone_size: NA
d_call: NA
j_call: TRBJ2-1
cdr3_length: 14
v_call: TRBV9
cdr3_aa: CASSVVQAPGEQFF
cdr3_nt: TGTGCCAGCAGCGTAGTACAGGCCCCTGGTGAGCAGTTCTTC

clone_size: NA
d_call: TRBD1
j_call: TRBJ1-2
cdr3_length: 13
v_call: TRBV9
cdr3_aa: CASSGEGAHGYTF
cdr3_nt: TGTGCCAGCAGCGGCGAGGGGGCTCACGGCTACACCTTC

clone_size: NA
d_call: NA
j_call: TRBJ1-1
cdr3_length: 17
v_call: TRBV10-3
cdr3_aa: CAISDKGRVQMNTEAFF
cdr3_nt: TGTGCCATCAGTGACAAGGGCAGGGTCCAGATGAACACTGAAGCTTTCTTT

clone_size: NA
d_call: NA
j_call: TRBJ1-5
cdr3_length: 15
v_call: TRBV9
cdr3_aa: CASSSTGDSNQPQHF
cdr3_nt: TGTGCCAGCAGCTCAACAGGAGATAGCAATCAGCCCCAGCATTTT

clone_size: NA
d_call: NA
j_call: TRBJ2-2
cdr3_length: 11
v_call: TRBV5-6
cdr3_aa: CASSLLGELFF
cdr3_nt: TGTGCCAGCAGCCTTCTCGGGGAGCTGTTTTTT

clone_size: NA
d_call: NA
j_call: TRBJ2-3
cdr3_length: 13
v_call: TRBV19
cdr3_aa: CASSEGGTDTQYF
cdr3_nt: TGTGCCAGTAGTGAGGGCGGGACAGATACGCAGTATTTT

clone_size: NA
d_call: NA
j_call: TRBJ1-1
cdr3_length: 16
v_call: TRBV6-1
cdr3_aa: CASSDGRGSGFGLSFF
cdr3_nt: TGTGCCAGCAGTGACGGTAGGGGCTCTGGGTTCGGGTTGTCTTTCTTT

clone_size: NA
d_call: NA
j_call: TRBJ1-1
cdr3_length: 14
v_call: TRBV19
cdr3_aa: CASNMGLPNTEAFF
cdr3_nt: TGTGCCAGTAATATGGGACTTCCGAACACTGAAGCTTTCTTT

clone_size: NA
d_call: NA
j_call: TRBJ1-2
cdr3_length: 15
v_call: TRBV30
cdr3_aa: CACHLGLGRAYGYTF
cdr3_nt: TGTGCCTGCCATTTGGGACTGGGCAGGGCCTATGGCTACACCTTC

clone_size: NA
d_call: TRBD2
j_call: TRBJ2-1
cdr3_length: 15
v_call: TRBV19
cdr3_aa: CASSLQPSAGGHLVF
cdr3_nt: TGTGCCAGTAGTTTACAACCTTCAGCGGGAGGGCATCTTGTCTTC

clone_size: once
d_call: NA
j_call: TRBJ2-2
cdr3_length: 15
v_call: TRBV15
cdr3_aa: CATAFSRGATGELFF
cdr3_nt: TGTGCCACCGCCTTTTCCAGGGGTGCCACCGGGGAGCTGTTTTTT

clone_size: NA
d_call: TRBD1
j_call: TRBJ1-1
cdr3_length: 15
v_call: TRBV6-5
cdr3_aa: CASSYSGTANTEAFF
cdr3_nt: TGTGCCAGCAGTTACTCCGGGACAGCTAACACTGAAGCTTTCTTT

clone_size: NA
d_call: NA
j_call: TRBJ2-2
cdr3_length: 15
v_call: TRBV6-5
cdr3_aa: CASSYSIAGPGELFF
cdr3_nt: TGTGCCAGCAGTTACTCGATTGCGGGGCCCGGGGAGCTGTTTTTT

clone_size: NA
d_call: NA
j_call: TRBJ2-7
cdr3_length: 15
v_call: TRBV19
cdr3_aa: CASSIDSLGANEQYF
cdr3_nt: TGTGCCAGTAGTATAGATTCTCTGGGAGCCAACGAGCAGTACTTC

clone_size: NA
d_call: NA
j_call: TRBJ2-3
cdr3_length: 13
v_call: TRBV11-3
cdr3_aa: CASSLGRGDTQYF
cdr3_nt: TGTGCCAGCAGCTTAGGTCGCGGTGATACGCAGTATTTT

clone_size: few
d_call: NA
j_call: TRBJ2-1
cdr3_length: 15
v_call: TRBV18
cdr3_aa: CASSLTGVGYNEQFF
cdr3_nt: TGTGCCAGCTCACTCACGGGGGTAGGATACAATGAGCAGTTCTTC

clone_size: NA
d_call: NA
j_call: TRBJ1-2
cdr3_length: 15
v_call: TRBV15
cdr3_aa: CATSRDRDNNYGYTF
cdr3_nt: TGTGCCACCAGCAGAGACCGGGACAATAACTATGGCTACACCTTC

clone_size: NA
d_call: TRBD1
j_call: TRBJ1-3
cdr3_length: 16
v_call: TRBV10-2
cdr3_aa: CASSEWGQGEGNTIYF
cdr3_nt: TGCGCCAGCAGTGAGTGGGGACAGGGAGAAGGAAACACCATATATTTT

clone_size: NA
d_call: NA
j_call: TRBJ1-2
cdr3_length: 13
v_call: TRBV28
cdr3_aa: CASSTPPNYGYTF
cdr3_nt: TGTGCCAGCAGTACACCGCCGAACTATGGCTACACCTTC

clone_size: NA
d_call: NA
j_call: TRBJ1-1
cdr3_length: 13
v_call: TRBV14
cdr3_aa: CASSQERVSEAFF
cdr3_nt: TGTGCCAGCAGCCAAGAGAGGGTGAGTGAAGCTTTCTTT

clone_size: NA
d_call: TRBD2
j_call: TRBJ2-5
cdr3_length: 15
v_call: TRBV2
cdr3_aa: CASTWDLAGDETQYF
cdr3_nt: TGTGCCAGCACTTGGGATTTAGCGGGAGACGAGACCCAGTACTTC

clone_size: once
d_call: NA
j_call: TRBJ2-2
cdr3_length: 16
v_call: TRBV9
cdr3_aa: CASSVGSETNTGELFF
cdr3_nt: TGTGCCAGCAGCGTAGGTTCGGAGACGAACACCGGGGAGCTGTTTTTT

clone_size: NA
d_call: TRBD2
j_call: TRBJ2-1
cdr3_length: 18
v_call: TRBV9
cdr3_aa: CASSVAISGGALSNEQFF
cdr3_nt: TGTGCCAGCAGCGTAGCGATCAGCGGGGGGGCCTTAAGCAATGAGCAGTTCTTC

clone_size: NA
d_call: NA
j_call: TRBJ2-1
cdr3_length: 17
v_call: TRBV4-3
cdr3_aa: CASSHLAGTGGNNEQFF
cdr3_nt: TGCGCCAGCAGCCACTTAGCCGGGACTGGGGGAAACAATGAGCAGTTCTTC

clone_size: NA
d_call: NA
j_call: TRBJ1-1
cdr3_length: 14
v_call: TRBV10-1
cdr3_aa: CASKGNRENTEAFF
cdr3_nt: TGCGCCTCCAAAGGGAACAGGGAGAACACTGAAGCTTTCTTT

clone_size: NA
d_call: NA
j_call: TRBJ2-2
cdr3_length: 18
v_call: TRBV30
cdr3_aa: CAWSVGGLRGVNTGELFF
cdr3_nt: TGTGCCTGGAGTGTGGGGGGGCTAAGGGGAGTAAACACCGGGGAGCTGTTTTTT